This paragraph reports one T cell receptor beta chain. V shed 6 bases and J shed 0 bases, with 15 bases lying between them. The CDR3 sequence is 15 residues long. In germline, CDR1 is SEHNR, CDR2 FQNEAQ (reference sequence). The sample is drawn from a study of OX40 agonist ivuxolimab in advanced cancers. The protocol was immunoSEQ multiplex PCR, while the TCRdb copy is restricted to in-frame clones and leaves out a portion. Of approximately 71,000 clones listed, about 83% are singletons. The rearrangement links TRBV7-9 to TRBJ2-7, with D possibly being TRBD1 (5 bases). This sequence originates from an adult with an advanced solid tumor such as melanoma, head and neck, liver or kidney cancer. This sample comprised CD4+ or CD8+ T cells sorted from blood, obtained in a trial of the OX40 agonist ivuxolimab. CDR3 DNA sequence: TGTGCCAGCAGTTCAGACAGACAGAGCTCCTACGAGCAGTACTTC. Translation gives CASSSDRQSSYEQYF. Based on the CDR3 plus reference TRBV7-9 and TRBJ2-7, the full variable domain is DTGVSQNPRHKITKRGQNVTFRCDPISEHNRLYWYRQTLGQGPEFLTYFQNEAQLEKSRLLSDRFSAERPKGSFSTLEIQRTEQGDSAMYLCASSSDRQSSYEQYFGPGTRLTVT.